The entry below gives a single TCR beta chain sequence along with its context. The antigen it recognizes is unknown. No quality values exist for individual bases; no much larger clone is one base distant. The data stem from a study of PD-1 blockade in classical Hodgkin lymphoma (TCRdb year 2020). Study-wide context: Nivolumab dosing was 3 mg/kg intravenously every 2 weeks, continuing until either disease progression or unacceptable toxicity. The study used TCR beta sequencing and CyTOF to define a peripheral blood immune signature of response to PD-1 blockade in classical Hodgkin lymphoma. The paper's findings and limits, for the study overall: CD4+ but not CD8+ TCR diversity rose significantly by C4D1 (p=0.0027 vs p=0.16), most apparent in complete responders (p=0.02). The study was restricted to a single clinical trial cohort, and the causes of repertoire differences, possibly disease activity or prior therapy, were left undefined. Trial patients achieving complete response had baseline diversity similar to newly diagnosed patients, whereas partial responders and progressors had significantly lower diversity. Baseline TCR diversity was reported to be lower in newly diagnosed patients than in healthy donors and to be lower still in relapsed/refractory patients. Diversity was lower in patients who began nivolumab less than 1 year after ASCT, so these patients were left out of later analyses to avoid confounding by immune reconstitution.

CDR1 and CDR2 (SGHAT, FQNNGV) derive from the germline V gene. Relative to germline, V is 1 base shorter and J is 3 bases shorter, with 16 bases between their ends. Measured from the cysteine to the phenylalanine, the CDR3 is 16 residues long. Of all the DNA, just the CDR3 is kept, 48 bases in frame from base 1. The meaning of the sample's time point label: cycle 2 day 1 (C2D1) of nivolumab. Every trial patient had relapsed following autologous stem cell transplantation, and prior brentuximab vedotin exposure was what differed among cohorts A, B and C. The trial cohort was composed of about 60 patients with relapsed/refractory classical Hodgkin lymphoma, for whom complete response, partial response or progressive disease was recorded as best overall response. Trial patients were treated with single-agent nivolumab in the multi-cohort phase II CheckMate 205 trial. An independent review committee assessed best overall response using the 2007 International Working Group response criteria. PBMCs from the trial were collected at three points: immediately before nivolumab initiation (C1D1), and during therapy at cycle 2 day 1 and cycle 4 day 1. Peripheral blood was collected in 8 mL Vacutainer Cell Preparation Tubes, from which PBMCs were isolated by centrifugation and then cryopreserved.

Genomic DNA was extracted with the Qiagen DNeasy kit from unsorted PBMCs and from negatively selected CD4+ and CD8+ fractions. Using primers that anneal to V and J segments, immunoSEQ multiplex PCR amplified the TCR beta CDR3 regions. A synthetic immune receptor repertoire was used to minimize amplification bias, and any residual bias was removed computationally once sequencing was done. On the study's bioinformatics: Custom Python scripts were used to quantify repertoire diversity as the Shannon entropy index. Unsorted, CD4+ and CD8+ repertoires were analyzed separately, except for combined analyses in which CD4+ and CD8+ sequences were merged in silico. Clonal expansion was defined as at least a 2-fold frequency increase after treatment relative to C1D1, with a pseudocount of 0.5 for undetected baseline clones. Singleton clones were defined as clones with 0 or 1 copy at C1D1, and non-singleton clones were defined as clones with 2 or more copies. Clones expanded in unsorted samples were assigned a CD4+, CD8+ or unknown annotation through matching of protein sequences in sorted samples from the same patient. Diversity changes from C1D1 to C4D1 were tested in paired samples using Wilcoxon tests. TCRdb's version of the immuneACCESS table is confined to in-frame rearrangements and falls short of the full clone set. An unresolved V gene accounts for under half of the shortfall where checked; the remainder is of unknown origin. The V and J calls and the clone size are those of that table, but D and trimming were determined from the DNA. This sample has fewer than 25,000 clones in its table, and roughly 73% of those were observed once. The top ten clones comprise approximately 25% of the sample.

The receptor chain draws on TRBV11-2 and TRBJ2-7; the D gene is perhaps TRBD1, from 5 matching bases. The starting material was peripheral blood mononuclear cells (PBMCs), obtained before the second cycle of nivolumab. The receptor was isolated from a human donor with classical Hodgkin lymphoma. The CDR3: CASSLGHQGVVYEQYF. In nucleotide form, the sequence is TGTGCCAGCAGCTTAGGGCACCAGGGTGTGGTCTACGAGCAGTACTTC. Full variable domain (CDR3 extended with the reference TRBV11-2 and TRBJ2-7 proteins): EAGVAQSPRYKIIEKRQSVAFWCNPISGHATLYWYQQILGQGPKLLIQFQNNGVVDDSQLPKDRFSAERLKGVDSTLKIQPAKLEDSAVYLCASSLGHQGVVYEQYFGPGTRLTVT.